These T cell receptor beta chains were read from a single sample in a study of blood T cell repertoires in COVID-19. The protocol was immunoSEQ multiplex PCR, while the TCRdb copy is restricted to in-frame clones and leaves out a portion. The sample gives about 22,000 clones, approximately 88% of which show up once; over 20% is in the top ten. Sequenced sample: peripheral blood. Receptors were obtained from an older man with active or convalescent COVID-19. CDR3s include the opening cysteine and the closing phenylalanine or tryptophan. Each record gives: V gene, clone size, CDR3 protein. Clone size appears in some rows only: once, few, many, or a class for an expanded clone.

TRBV7-9	.	CASSLGDRAKEQFF
TRBV5-1	.	CASSSTPTSQQETQYF
TRBV6-5	.	CASSGSGGVQPQHF
TRBV29-1	.	CSVEGVAEGAFGNTIYF
TRBV27	.	CASTPLGRANYGYTF
TRBV30	.	CAWRTTGGSGNTIYF
TRBV15	.	CATSGTGGGYTF
TRBV4-1	.	CASSQGARGVAGAHEQFF
TRBV20-1	.	CSAAKGYEQYF
TRBV4-2	.	CASSQDGGPMEQFF
TRBV2	.	CASDGTGSWDTQYF
TRBV6-2/TRBV6-3	.	CASSFLQGRYEQFF
TRBV5-4	.	CASSPRGDAYGYTF
TRBV19	.	CASTNGGLNSNQPQHF
TRBV19	.	CASRTGGLAYEQYF
TRBV9	.	CASSKTGAPYEQYF
TRBV3-1/TRBV3-2	.	CASSGNPIDEQYF
TRBV19	.	CASSIAGPGGNQPQHF
TRBV21-1	.	CASGQLTEAFF
TRBV30	few	CAWSRGSSGSGSSYNEQFF
TRBV2	.	CASTGQGINEQFF
TRBV15	.	CATSRDQAYEQYF
TRBV5-1	.	CASSLGGQHQPQHF
TRBV28	few	CASRSSWAFSGNTIYF
TRBV24-1	.	CATRGGPYNEQFF
TRBV5-6	.	CASSLRGLNTEAFF
TRBV29-1	.	CSVEDGLNYGYTF
TRBV19	once	CASSRSSGGLSNQPQHF
TRBV24-1	.	CATSDSRDSGNTIYF
TRBV7-3	.	CASSLSGDYGYTF
TRBV5-1	.	CASSLDGTGANQPQHF
TRBV2	.	CASTSLPGGANTGELFF
TRBV7-9	once	CASSPSLHLNTEAFF
TRBV19	.	CASSTGQGRRSYEQYF
TRBV19	.	CASSIKWERTGANVLTF
TRBV30	.	CAWRVGRGIGGYTF
TRBV11-2	.	CASSLEGLAGGSKNIQYF
TRBV7-2	.	CASSPGSEAFF
TRBV7-2	.	CASSFAGIPYEQYF
TRBV4-2	.	CASSQDGDYRLDTQYF
TRBV7-6	.	CASSSLLLAGASYNEQFF
TRBV9	few	CASSGKRQGRNTEAFF
TRBV5-6	.	CASSSGTGSPDQPQHF
TRBV11-1	.	CASSPQVGGNTEAFF
TRBV15	.	CATSRLQWTGVETSATNTGELFF
TRBV6-6	.	CASSRGTGPTGSYEQYF
TRBV7-6	.	CASSLNRGGADTQYF
TRBV30	.	CAWSVSLRETQYF
TRBV2	.	CASSFQTGVGYGYTF
TRBV6-4	.	CASSAEQGMYGYTF
TRBV11-2	.	CASSPGQGAFGYTF
TRBV24-1	few	CATSDSRGRISEQYF
TRBV4-2	.	CASSQLAHTTQYF
TRBV18	.	CASSPGQGDTIYF